This TCR beta chain comes out of a study of CD8+CD57+ T cells in acquired aplastic anemia. CDR1 and CDR2 (germline): PRHDT, FYEKMQ (reference sequence). The CDR3 length is 15 residues. In regard to this clonotype: Being one base from a much bigger clone, this may be a read error.

CDR3 and TCR beta VDJ profiling relied on genomic DNA as the template. TCRdb ran MiXCR on the reads and lists one entry per CDR3 protein. The sample contains around 190,000 distinct CDR3 sequences, approximately 60% of which appear only once. The receptor was isolated from a human donor in good health. The J gene is TRBJ2-3, the V gene TRBV13, with TRBD1 as a possible D gene (5 bases). The material sequenced was sorted CD4+, CD8+, or CD8+CD57+ T cells (not recorded which) from PBMCs. The CDR3 nucleotides are TGTGCCAGCAGCTCGACCGTAAGGGGCACAGATACGCAGTGTTTT. It specifies CASSSTVRGTDTQCF.